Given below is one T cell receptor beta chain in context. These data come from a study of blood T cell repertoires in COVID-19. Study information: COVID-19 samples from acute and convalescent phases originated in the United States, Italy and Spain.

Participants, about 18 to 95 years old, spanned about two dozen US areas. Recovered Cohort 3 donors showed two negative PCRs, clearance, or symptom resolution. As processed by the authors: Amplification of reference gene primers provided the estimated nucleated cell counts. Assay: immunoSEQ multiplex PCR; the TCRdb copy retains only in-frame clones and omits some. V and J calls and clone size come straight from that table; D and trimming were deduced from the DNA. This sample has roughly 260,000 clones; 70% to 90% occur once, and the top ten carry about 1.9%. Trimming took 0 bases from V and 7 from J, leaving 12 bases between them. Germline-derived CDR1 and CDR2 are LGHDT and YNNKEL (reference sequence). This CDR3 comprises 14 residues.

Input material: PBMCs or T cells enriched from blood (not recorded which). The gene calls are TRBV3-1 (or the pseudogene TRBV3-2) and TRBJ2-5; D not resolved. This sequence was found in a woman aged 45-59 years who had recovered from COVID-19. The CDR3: CASSQEGRPGTQYF. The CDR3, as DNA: TGTGCCAGCAGCCAAGAGGGTCGCCCGGGGACCCAGTACTTC.